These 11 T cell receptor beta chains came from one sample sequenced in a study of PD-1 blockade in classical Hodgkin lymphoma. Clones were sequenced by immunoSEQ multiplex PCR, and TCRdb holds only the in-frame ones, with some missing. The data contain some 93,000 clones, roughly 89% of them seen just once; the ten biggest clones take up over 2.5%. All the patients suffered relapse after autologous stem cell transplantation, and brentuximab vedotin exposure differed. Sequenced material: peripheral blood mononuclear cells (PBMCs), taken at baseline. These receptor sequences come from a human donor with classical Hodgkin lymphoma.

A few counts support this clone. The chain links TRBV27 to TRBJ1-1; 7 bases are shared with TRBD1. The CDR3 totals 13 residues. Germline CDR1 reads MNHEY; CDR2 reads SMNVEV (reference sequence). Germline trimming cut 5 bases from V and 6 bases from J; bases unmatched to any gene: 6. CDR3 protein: CASSLTGFAEAFF. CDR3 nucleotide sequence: TGTGCCAGCAGTCTGACAGGGTTCGCTGAAGCTTTCTTT.

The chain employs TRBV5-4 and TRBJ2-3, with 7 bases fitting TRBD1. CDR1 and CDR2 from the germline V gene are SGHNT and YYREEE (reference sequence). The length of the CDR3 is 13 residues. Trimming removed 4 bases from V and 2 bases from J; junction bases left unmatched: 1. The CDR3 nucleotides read TGTGCCAGCAGCACAGGGGTCACAGATACGCAGTATTTT. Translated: CASSTGVTDTQYF. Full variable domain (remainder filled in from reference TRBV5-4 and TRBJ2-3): ETGVTQSPTHLIKTRGQQVTLRCSSQSGHNTVSWYQQALGQGPQFIFQYYREEENGRGNFPPRFSGLQFPNYSSELNVNALELDDSALYLCASSTGVTDTQYFGPGTRLTVL.

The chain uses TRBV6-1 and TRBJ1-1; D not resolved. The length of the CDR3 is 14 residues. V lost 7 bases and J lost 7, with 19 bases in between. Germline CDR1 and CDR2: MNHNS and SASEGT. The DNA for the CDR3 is TGTGCCAGCAAAGACCGGCAGGTGAGTGGTGAAGCTTTCTTT. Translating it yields CASKDRQVSGEAFF.

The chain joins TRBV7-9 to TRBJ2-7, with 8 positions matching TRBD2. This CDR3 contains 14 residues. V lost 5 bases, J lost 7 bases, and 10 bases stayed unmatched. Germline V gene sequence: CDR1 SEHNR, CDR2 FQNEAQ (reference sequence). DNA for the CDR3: TGTGCCAGCAGCCGTAACAGCGGGGGTCTAGAGCAGTACTTC. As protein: CASSRNSGGLEQYF.

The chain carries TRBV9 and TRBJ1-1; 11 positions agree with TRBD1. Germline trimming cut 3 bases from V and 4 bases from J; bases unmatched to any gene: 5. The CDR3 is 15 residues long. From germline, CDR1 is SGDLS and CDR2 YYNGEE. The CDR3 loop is CASSEGQGASTEAFF. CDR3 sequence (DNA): TGTGCCAGCAGCGAAGGACAGGGGGCTAGCACTGAAGCTTTCTTT. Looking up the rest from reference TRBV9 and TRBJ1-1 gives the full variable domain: DSGVTQTPKHLITATGQRVTLRCSPRSGDLSVYWYQQSLDQGLQFLIQYYNGEERAKGNILERFSAQQFPDLHSELNLSSLELGDSALYFCASSEGQGASTEAFFGQGTRLTVV.

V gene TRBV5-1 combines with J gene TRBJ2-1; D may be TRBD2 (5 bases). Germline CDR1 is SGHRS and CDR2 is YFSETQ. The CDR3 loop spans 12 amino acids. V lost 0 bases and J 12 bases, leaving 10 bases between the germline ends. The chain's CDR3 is CASSLGAAGQFF. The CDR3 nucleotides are TGCGCCAGCAGCTTGGGGGCGGCGGGGCAGTTCTTC.

As DNA, the CDR3 is TGTGCCATCAGCCCGGGACAGGACAATGAAAAACTGTTTTTT. Protein sequence: CAISPGQDNEKLFF. The J gene is TRBJ1-4, the V gene TRBV10-3; 8 positions match TRBD1. V dropped 6 bases and J dropped 5; count of bases not matched to a gene: 5. Germline loops: CDR1 ENHRY, CDR2 SYGVKD. This CDR3 has 14 amino acids.

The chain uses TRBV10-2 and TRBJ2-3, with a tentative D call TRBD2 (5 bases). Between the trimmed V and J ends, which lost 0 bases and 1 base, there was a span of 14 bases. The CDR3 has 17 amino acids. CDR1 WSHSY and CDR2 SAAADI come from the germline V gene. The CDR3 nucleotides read TGCGCCAGCAGTGAGTCGAGGGCTAGCCGGCGCACAGATACGCAGTATTTT. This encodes CASSESRASRRTDTQYF.

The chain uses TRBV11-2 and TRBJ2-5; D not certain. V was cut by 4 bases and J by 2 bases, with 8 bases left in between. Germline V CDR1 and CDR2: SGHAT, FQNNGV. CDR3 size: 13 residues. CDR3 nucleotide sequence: TGTGCCAGCAGCTGGGCGCTTCAAGAGACCCAGTACTTC. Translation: CASSWALQETQYF.

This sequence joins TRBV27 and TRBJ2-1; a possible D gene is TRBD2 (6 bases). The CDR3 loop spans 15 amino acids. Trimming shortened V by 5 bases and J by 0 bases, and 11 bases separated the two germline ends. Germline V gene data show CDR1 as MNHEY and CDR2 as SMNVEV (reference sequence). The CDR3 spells CASSPGTDSYNEQFF. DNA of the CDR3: TGTGCCAGCAGTCCAGGGACTGACTCCTACAATGAGCAGTTCTTC.

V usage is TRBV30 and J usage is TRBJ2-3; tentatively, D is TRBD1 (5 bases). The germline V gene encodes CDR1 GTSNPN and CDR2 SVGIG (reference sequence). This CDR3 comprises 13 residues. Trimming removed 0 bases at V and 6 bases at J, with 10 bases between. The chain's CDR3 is CAWSVGVGDTQYF. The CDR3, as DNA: TGTGCCTGGAGTGTAGGGGTAGGGGATACGCAGTATTTT. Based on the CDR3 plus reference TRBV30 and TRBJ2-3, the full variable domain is SQTIHQWPATLVQPVGSPLSLECTVEGTSNPNLYWYRQAAGRGLQLLFYSVGIGQISSEVPQNLSASRPQDRQFILSSKKLLLSDSGFYLCAWSVGVGDTQYFGPGTRLTVL.